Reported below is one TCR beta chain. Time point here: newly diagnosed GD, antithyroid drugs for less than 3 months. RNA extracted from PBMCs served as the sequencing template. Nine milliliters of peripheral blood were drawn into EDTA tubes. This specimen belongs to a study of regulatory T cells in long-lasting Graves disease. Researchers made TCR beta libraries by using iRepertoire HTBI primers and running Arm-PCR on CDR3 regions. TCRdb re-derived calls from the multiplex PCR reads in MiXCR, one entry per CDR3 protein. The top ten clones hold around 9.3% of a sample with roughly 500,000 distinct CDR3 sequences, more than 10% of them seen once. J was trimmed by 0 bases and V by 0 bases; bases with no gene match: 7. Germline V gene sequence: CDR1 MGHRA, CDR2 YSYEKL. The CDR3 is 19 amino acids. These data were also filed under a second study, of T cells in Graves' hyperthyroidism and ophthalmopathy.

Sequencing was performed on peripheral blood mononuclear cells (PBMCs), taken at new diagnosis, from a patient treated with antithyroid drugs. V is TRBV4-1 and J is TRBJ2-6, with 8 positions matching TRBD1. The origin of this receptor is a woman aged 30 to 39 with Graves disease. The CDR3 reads CASSQDQGASSSGANVLTF. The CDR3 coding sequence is TGCGCCAGCAGCCAAGATCAGGGGGCATCTAGCTCTGGGGCCAACGTCCTGACTTTC.